The 25 T cell receptor beta chains listed next were all sequenced from one sample in a study of CD8+ T cells in alopecia areata. RNA extraction and reverse transcription yielded cDNA as sequencing template. Sequencing was performed with immunoSEQ multiplex PCR; in TCRdb, only in-frame clones are kept and a portion is missing. The data contain 110,000 or so clones, under 60% of them singletons. The specimen sequenced was NKG2D-low CD8+ T cells sorted from blood. All receptors come from a human donor with alopecia areata.

This clone was found once. This chain connects TRBV7-6 to TRBJ2-3, with D possibly being TRBD2 (5 bases). CDR1 is SGHVS and CDR2 is FNYEAQ in the germline V gene. This CDR3 spans 17 amino acids. V shed 4 bases and J shed 1 base, with 18 bases lying between them. DNA of the CDR3: TGTGCCAGCAGCTCCGGGGTCCCACCCGATCGCACAGATACGCAGTATTTT. It codes for CASSSGVPPDRTDTQYF.

This chain joins TRBV11-2 and TRBJ2-7, with D hard to call. The length of the CDR3 is 14 residues. Germline-derived CDR1 and CDR2 are SGHAT and FQNNGV. V was cut by 1 base and J by 0 bases, with 7 bases left in between. Written as DNA, the CDR3 is TGTGCCAGCAGCTTAGGGCAGACCTCCTACGAGCAGTACTTC. This sequence encodes CASSLGQTSYEQYF.

The chain uses TRBV4-1 and TRBJ2-5; D is unclear. This CDR3 comprises 13 residues. From germline, CDR1 is MGHRA and CDR2 YSYEKL. The ends were cut back, 1 base at V and 2 bases at J, with 5 bases in the middle. This CDR3 reads CASSQVQQETQYF. CDR3 DNA: TGCGCCAGCAGCCAAGTACAGCAAGAGACCCAGTACTTC.

The chain recombines TRBV6-5 with TRBJ2-1, with D hard to call. The CDR3 covers 13 residues. V gave up 2 bases and J gave up 7 bases, with 9 bases separating them. Germline values: CDR1 MNHEY, CDR2 SVGAGI. In nucleotides, the CDR3 is TGTGCCAGCAGTTACACTGACTTAAATGAGCAGTTCTTC. Protein sequence: CASSYTDLNEQFF.

This clone came up a few times. The V gene is TRBV29-1, the J gene TRBJ2-1; 7 bases line up with TRBD2. J gave up 7 bases and V 4 bases, and 10 bases lay outside the gene matches. The CDR3 is 14 residues long. The germline V gene has CDR1 SQVTM and CDR2 ANQGSEA. DNA for the CDR3: TGCAGCGTTGTTAGGGCGGGAGAGGGGAATGAGCAGTTCTTC. It specifies CSVVRAGEGNEQFF.

This sequence joins TRBV10-1 and TRBJ2-7; no definite D call. Trimming took 0 bases from V and 6 from J, leaving 6 bases between them. Germline-derived CDR1 and CDR2 are WNHNN and SYGVQD (reference sequence). This CDR3 has 12 residues. The CDR3 region is CASSESRGEQYF. CDR3 nucleotide sequence: TGCGCCAGCAGTGAGTCGAGAGGCGAGCAGTACTTC.

The rearrangement links TRBV5-1 to TRBJ2-4; maybe TRBD1 (5 bases). The CDR3 runs to 13 residues. The germline V gene has CDR1 SGHRS and CDR2 YFSETQ. Trimming cost V 6 bases and J 1 base, with 8 bases left between them. CDR3 sequence reads: CASKSGAKNIQYF. Here the CDR3 DNA reads TGCGCCAGCAAATCAGGGGCCAAAAACATTCAGTACTTC.

This clone was found a few times. V is TRBV21-1 and J is TRBJ2-2; TRBD1 is the table's D call and was not checked against the DNA. TRBV21-1 is termed a pseudogene. The CDR3 length is 16 residues. The CDR3 protein is CASSKGSRGETGELFF. In DNA, the CDR3 is TGTGCCAGCAGCAAAGGAAGTAGGGGCGAGACCGGGGAGCTGTTTTTT.

The CDR3 sequence: CASSEQGRNYGYTF. DNA of the CDR3: TGTGCCAGCAGTGAACAGGGCCGTAACTATGGCTACACCTTC. The J gene is TRBJ1-2, the V gene TRBV7-9; a weak D match, TRBD1 (6 bases). Germline V gene lookup returns CDR1 SEHNR and CDR2 FQNEAQ (reference sequence). The CDR3 extends over 14 amino acids. Trimming took 6 bases from V and 1 from J, leaving 12 bases between them.

The chain is built from TRBV5-6 and TRBJ1-5; D gene unclear. Trimming took off 4 bases at V and 6 bases at J, with 8 bases between the two ends. From germline, CDR1 is SGHDT and CDR2 YYEEEE. The CDR3 consists of 12 residues. The CDR3 loop reads CASSLRGQPQHF. CDR3 DNA: TGTGCCAGCAGCCTGCGGGGTCAGCCCCAGCATTTT. The full variable domain, its missing parts supplied by reference TRBV5-6 and TRBJ1-5, is DAGVTQSPTHLIKTRGQQVTLRCSPKSGHDTVSWYQQALGQGPQFIFQYYEEEERQRGNFPDRFSGHQFPNYSSELNVNALLLGDSALYLCASSLRGQPQHFGDGTRLSIL.

The V gene is TRBV30, the J gene TRBJ2-5, with 9 bases lining up with TRBD2. The V segment lost 3 bases and the J segment 5 bases; nucleotides outside the gene matches: 10. The CDR3 extends over 15 amino acids. Germline lookup yields CDR1 GTSNPN and CDR2 SVGIG (reference sequence). The CDR3 DNA reads as TGTGCCTGGAGGGGCGCGGGAGGGCCCGGGGAGACCCAGTACTTC. It specifies CAWRGAGGPGETQYF.

The chain is built from TRBV7-6 and TRBJ2-5; no clear D gene. Germline-derived CDR1 and CDR2 are SGHVS and FNYEAQ. The length of the CDR3 is 11 residues. Trimming removed 5 bases at V and 2 bases at J, with 3 bases between. The CDR3 nucleotides read TGTGCCAGCAGCCAACAAGAGACCCAGTACTTC. Its protein is CASSQQETQYF.

The chain couples TRBV27 to TRBJ2-7; TRBD2 agrees at 11 bases. Looked up from germline, CDR1 is MNHEY and CDR2 is SMNVEV (reference sequence). This CDR3 is 15 amino acids long. Unmatched junction bases numbered 3, after V lost 2 bases and J lost 3 bases. Here the CDR3 reads CASSLDSGRDYEQYF. In nucleotides, the CDR3 is TGTGCCAGCAGTTTAGATAGCGGGAGGGACTACGAGCAGTACTTC.

The chain employs TRBV27 and TRBJ1-2; the D gene is possibly TRBD1 (5 bases). V shed 5 bases and J shed 0 bases, with 13 bases lying between them. The germline V gene encodes CDR1 MNHEY and CDR2 SMNVEV (reference sequence). CDR3 length: 15 residues. The CDR3, as DNA: TGTGCCAGCAGTCCGGACACAACCGCTAACTATGGCTACACCTTC. Its translation: CASSPDTTANYGYTF.

V usage is TRBV9 and J usage is TRBJ2-7; D not certain. The germline gives CDR1 SGDLS, CDR2 YYNGEE. The CDR3 runs 14 residues. V lost 1 base and J 4 bases, leaving 12 bases between the germline ends. CDR3: CASSVSTPPYEQYF. The CDR3 DNA sequence: TGTGCCAGCAGCGTAAGCACGCCTCCGTACGAGCAGTACTTC.

The chain employs TRBV9 and TRBJ2-2; 8 bases are shared with TRBD2. CDR1 and CDR2 (germline): SGDLS, YYNGEE. This CDR3 is 15 amino acids long. The ends lost 3 bases at V and 5 bases at J; junction bases unmatched: 6. The CDR3 loop is CASSASGSSTGELFF. In DNA, the CDR3 is TGTGCCAGCAGCGCGAGCGGGAGTAGTACCGGGGAGCTGTTTTTT.

The J gene is TRBJ2-7, the V gene TRBV29-1; TRBD2 matches at 10 bases. The germline CDR1 and CDR2 sequences are SQVTM and ANQGSEA. V shed 5 bases, J shed 6 bases, and the junction held 4 bases outside the gene matches. This CDR3 region has 12 residues. CDR3 DNA sequence: TGCAGCGTTACTAGCGGGAAAGGCGAGCAGTACTTC. This sequence encodes CSVTSGKGEQYF.

The CDR3 loop reads CASSVVWSSYNEQFF. In DNA, the CDR3 is TGTGCCAGCAGCGTAGTCTGGTCCTCCTACAATGAGCAGTTCTTC. This rearrangement joins TRBV9 to TRBJ2-1; D ambiguous. The V gene lost 0 bases and the J gene lost 0 bases, with 7 bases spanning the gap. Germline V gives CDR1 SGDLS, CDR2 YYNGEE. This CDR3 has 15 residues.

CDR3 in DNA: TGTGCCAGCAGCTTAGGCCAGCGGGGGTACAATGAGCAGTTCTTC. Translating it yields CASSLGQRGYNEQFF. The chain recombines TRBV7-2 with TRBJ2-1; 8 bases agree with TRBD2. This CDR3 spans 15 amino acids. V lost 1 base and J lost 4; bases outside the gene matches: 3. From germline, CDR1 is SGHTA and CDR2 FQGNSA.

The chain joins TRBV16 to TRBJ1-4; D gene unclear. V shed 2 bases and J shed 3 bases, with 10 bases lying between them. CDR3 size: 15 residues. The germline V gene encodes CDR1 KGHSY and CDR2 FQNENV. The CDR3 DNA is TGTGCCAGCAGCCAAAGCAGCGGTCCTAATGAAAAACTGTTTTTT. It yields the protein CASSQSSGPNEKLFF.

The chain joins TRBV9 to TRBJ2-2; D might be TRBD1 (5 bases). CDR1 and CDR2 (germline): SGDLS, YYNGEE. The CDR3 extends over 16 amino acids. V lost 3 bases and J 1 base, leaving 13 bases between the germline ends. CDR3 amino acids: CASSEFQGMNTGELFF. The CDR3 coding sequence is TGTGCCAGCAGCGAATTTCAGGGAATGAACACCGGGGAGCTGTTTTTT.

The chain is built from TRBV13 and TRBJ2-3, with D possibly TRBD2 on 6 matching bases. V lost 5 bases, J lost 1 base, and 13 bases lay in between. Germline CDR1 PRHDT, CDR2 FYEKMQ (reference sequence). This CDR3 is built from 15 residues. DNA for the CDR3: TGTGCCAGCAGCAATGGAGGGGATCGCACAGATACGCAGTATTTT. Encoded protein: CASSNGGDRTDTQYF.

This clone was detected a few times. The chain employs TRBV15 and TRBJ2-7; D unclear. The CDR3 covers 14 residues. Germline V gene lookup returns CDR1 LNHNV and CDR2 YYDKDF (reference sequence). The V end was cut by 0 bases, the J end by 2 bases, with 8 bases between. This CDR3 is CATSRDSGPYEQYF. CDR3 nucleotide sequence: TGTGCCACCAGCAGAGATTCCGGTCCCTACGAGCAGTACTTC.

Only one count was recorded for this clone. The chain couples TRBV7-9 to TRBJ1-1, with 11 positions matching TRBD1. CDR3 length equals 14 residues. CDR1 and CDR2 (germline): SEHNR, FQNEAQ (reference sequence). V shed 5 bases and J 10 bases; nucleotides not matched to a gene: 9. CDR3 amino acids: CASSTGQGENAAFF. CDR3 DNA sequence: TGTGCCAGCAGCACGGGACAGGGGGAGAATGCAGCTTTCTTT.

This chain connects TRBV5-1 to TRBJ2-1, with 7 nucleotides matching TRBD2. This CDR3 spans 16 amino acids. Germline-derived CDR1 and CDR2 are SGHRS and YFSETQ. Germline trimming cut 0 bases from V and 2 bases from J; bases unmatched to any gene: 5. CDR3 sequence: CASSLGSGGTYNEQFF. In DNA, the CDR3 is TGCGCCAGCAGCTTGGGGTCGGGAGGTACCTACAATGAGCAGTTCTTC.